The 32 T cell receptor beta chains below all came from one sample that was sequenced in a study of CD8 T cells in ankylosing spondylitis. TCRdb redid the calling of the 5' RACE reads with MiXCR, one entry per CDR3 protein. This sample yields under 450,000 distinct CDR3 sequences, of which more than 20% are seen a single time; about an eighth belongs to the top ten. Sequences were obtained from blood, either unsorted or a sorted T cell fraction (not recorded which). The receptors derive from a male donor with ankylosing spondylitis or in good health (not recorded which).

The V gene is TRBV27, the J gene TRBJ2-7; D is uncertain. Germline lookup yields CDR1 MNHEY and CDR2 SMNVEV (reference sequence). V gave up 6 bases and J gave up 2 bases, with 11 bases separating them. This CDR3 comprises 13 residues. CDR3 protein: CASRPIGTYEQYF. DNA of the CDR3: TGTGCCAGCAGACCTATCGGAACCTACGAGCAGTACTTC.

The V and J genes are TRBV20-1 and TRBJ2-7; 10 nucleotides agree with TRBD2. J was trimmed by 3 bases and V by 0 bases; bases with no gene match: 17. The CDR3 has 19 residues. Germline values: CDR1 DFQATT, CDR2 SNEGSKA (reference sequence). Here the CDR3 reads CSARDLMASGGPAHYEQYF. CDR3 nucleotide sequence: TGCAGTGCTAGAGATCTAATGGCTAGCGGGGGCCCAGCTCACTACGAGCAGTACTTC.

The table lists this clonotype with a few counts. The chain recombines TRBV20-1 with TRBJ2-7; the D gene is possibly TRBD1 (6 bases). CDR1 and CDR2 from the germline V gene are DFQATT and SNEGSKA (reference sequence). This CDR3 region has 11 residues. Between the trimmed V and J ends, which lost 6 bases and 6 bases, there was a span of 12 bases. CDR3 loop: CSAGRGFEQYF. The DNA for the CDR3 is TGCAGTGCGGGCAGGGGATTCGAGCAGTACTTC.

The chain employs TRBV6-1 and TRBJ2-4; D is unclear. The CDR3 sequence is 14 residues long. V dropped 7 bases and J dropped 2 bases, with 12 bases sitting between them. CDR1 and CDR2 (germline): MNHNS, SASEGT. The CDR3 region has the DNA TGTGCCAGCAACCAAAGGGTTCCCAAAAACATTCAGTACTTC. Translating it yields CASNQRVPKNIQYF.

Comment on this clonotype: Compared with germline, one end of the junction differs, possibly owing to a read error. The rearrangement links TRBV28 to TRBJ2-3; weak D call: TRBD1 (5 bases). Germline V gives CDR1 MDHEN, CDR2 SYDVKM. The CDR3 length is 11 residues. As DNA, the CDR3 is TGTGCCAGCAGCAGGGAAGATACGCAGAATTTT. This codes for CASSREDTQNF.

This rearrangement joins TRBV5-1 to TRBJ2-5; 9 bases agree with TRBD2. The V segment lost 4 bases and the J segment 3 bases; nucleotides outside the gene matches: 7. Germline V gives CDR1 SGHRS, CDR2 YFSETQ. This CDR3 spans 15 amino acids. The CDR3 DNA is TGCGCCAGCAGCCTAGGGACTAGCTACGAAGAGACCCAGTACTTC. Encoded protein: CASSLGTSYEETQYF.

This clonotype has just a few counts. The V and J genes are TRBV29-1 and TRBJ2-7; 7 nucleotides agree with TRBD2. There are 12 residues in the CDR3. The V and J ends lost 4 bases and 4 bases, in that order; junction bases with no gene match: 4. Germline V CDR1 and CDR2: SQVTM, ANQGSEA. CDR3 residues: CSVAPGGYEQYF. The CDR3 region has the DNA TGCAGCGTTGCCCCCGGGGGGTACGAGCAGTACTTC.

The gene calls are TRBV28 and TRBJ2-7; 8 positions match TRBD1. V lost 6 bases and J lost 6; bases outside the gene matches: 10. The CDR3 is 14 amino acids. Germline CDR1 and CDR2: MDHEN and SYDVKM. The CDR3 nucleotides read TGTGCCAGCAGCCCCACCGGACAGGGTTTCGAGCAGTACTTC. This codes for CASSPTGQGFEQYF.

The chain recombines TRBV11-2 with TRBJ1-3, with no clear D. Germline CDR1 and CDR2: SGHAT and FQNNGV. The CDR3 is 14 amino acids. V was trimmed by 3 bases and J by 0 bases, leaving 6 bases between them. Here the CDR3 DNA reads TGTGCCAGCAGCTTGGTTGGCTCTGGAAACACCATATATTTT. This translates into CASSLVGSGNTIYF.

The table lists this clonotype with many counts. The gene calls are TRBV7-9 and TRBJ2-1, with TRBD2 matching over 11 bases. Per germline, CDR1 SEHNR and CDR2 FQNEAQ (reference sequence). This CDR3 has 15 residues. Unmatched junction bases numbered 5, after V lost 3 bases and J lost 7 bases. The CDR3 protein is CASSFRTSGRNEQFF. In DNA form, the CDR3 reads TGTGCCAGCAGCTTCCGGACTAGCGGGCGAAATGAGCAGTTCTTC.

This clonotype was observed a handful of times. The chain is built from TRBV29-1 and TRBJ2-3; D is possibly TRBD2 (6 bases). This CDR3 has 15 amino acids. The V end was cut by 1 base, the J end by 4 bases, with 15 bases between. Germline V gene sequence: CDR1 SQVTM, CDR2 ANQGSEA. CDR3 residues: CSVEGRGGESDTQYF. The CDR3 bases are TGCAGCGTTGAAGGACGGGGCGGGGAGTCAGATACGCAGTATTTT.

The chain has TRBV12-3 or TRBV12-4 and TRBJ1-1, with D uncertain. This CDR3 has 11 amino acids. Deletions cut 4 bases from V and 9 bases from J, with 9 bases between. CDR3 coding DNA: TGTGCCAGCAGTTCGGGAGCTCAAGCTTTCTTT. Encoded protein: CASSSGAQAFF.

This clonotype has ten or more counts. CDR3 protein: CASSPSGAEQYF. DNA for the CDR3: TGTGCCAGCAGTCCCAGTGGGGCCGAGCAGTACTTC. The chain combines TRBV12-3 or TRBV12-4 with TRBJ2-7; tentatively, D is TRBD1 (5 bases). The germline V and J ends were trimmed by 5 bases and 6 bases, with 11 bases remaining between them. This CDR3 is 12 amino acids long.

The CDR3 is CASTHPGRDTEAFF. In DNA form, the CDR3 reads TGTGCCAGCACCCACCCGGGGCGGGACACTGAAGCTTTCTTT. The V and J genes are TRBV11-2 and TRBJ1-1, with D tentatively TRBD1 (5 bases). Germline loops: CDR1 SGHAT, CDR2 FQNNGV. The CDR3 is 14 residues long. V gave up 7 bases and J gave up 3 bases, with 15 bases separating them. The complete variable domain, with remaining parts taken from reference TRBV11-2 and TRBJ1-1, reads EAGVAQSPRYKIIEKRQSVAFWCNPISGHATLYWYQQILGQGPKLLIQFQNNGVVDDSQLPKDRFSAERLKGVDSTLKIQPAKLEDSAVYLCASTHPGRDTEAFFGQGTRLTVV.

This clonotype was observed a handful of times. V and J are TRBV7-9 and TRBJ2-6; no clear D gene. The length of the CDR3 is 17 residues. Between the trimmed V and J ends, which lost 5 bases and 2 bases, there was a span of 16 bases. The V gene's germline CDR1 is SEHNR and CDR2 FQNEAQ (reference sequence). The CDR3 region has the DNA TGTGCCAGCAGCCTTCTCTCATGGAATCCTGGGGCCAACGTCCTGACTTTC. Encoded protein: CASSLLSWNPGANVLTF.

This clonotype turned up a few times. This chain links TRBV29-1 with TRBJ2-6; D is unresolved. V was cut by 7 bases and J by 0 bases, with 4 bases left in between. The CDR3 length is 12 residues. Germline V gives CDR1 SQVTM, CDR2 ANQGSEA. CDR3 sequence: CSGISGANVLTF. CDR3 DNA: TGCAGCGGGATCTCTGGGGCCAACGTCCTGACTTTC. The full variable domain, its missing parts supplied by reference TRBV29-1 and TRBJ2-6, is SAVISQKPSRDICQRGTSLTIQCQVDSQVTMMFWYRQQPGQSLTLIATANQGSEATYESGFVIDKFPISRPNLTFSTLTVSNMSPEDSSIYLCSGISGANVLTFGAGSRLTVL.

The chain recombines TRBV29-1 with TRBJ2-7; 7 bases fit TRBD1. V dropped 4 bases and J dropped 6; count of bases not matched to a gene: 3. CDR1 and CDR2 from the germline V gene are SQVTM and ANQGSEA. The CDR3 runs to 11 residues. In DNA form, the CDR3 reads TGCAGCGTTGGCGGACAGGTCGAGCAGTACTTC. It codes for CSVGGQVEQYF.

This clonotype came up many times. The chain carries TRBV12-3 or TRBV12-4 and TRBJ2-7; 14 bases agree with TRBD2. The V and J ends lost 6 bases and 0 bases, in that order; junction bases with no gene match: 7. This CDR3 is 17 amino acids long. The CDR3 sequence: CASSGLAGGQSSYEQYF. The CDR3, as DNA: TGTGCCAGCAGCGGACTAGCGGGGGGCCAGAGCTCCTACGAGCAGTACTTC.

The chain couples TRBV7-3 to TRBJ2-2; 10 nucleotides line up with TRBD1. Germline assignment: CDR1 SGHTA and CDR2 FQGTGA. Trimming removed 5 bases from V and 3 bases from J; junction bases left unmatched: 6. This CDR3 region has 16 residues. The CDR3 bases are TGTGCCAGCAGCCCGACAGGGGGCGAGGACACCGGGGAGCTGTTTTTT. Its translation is CASSPTGGEDTGELFF. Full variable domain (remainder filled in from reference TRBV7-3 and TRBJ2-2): GAGVSQTPSNKVTEKGKYVELRCDPISGHTALYWYRQSLGQGPEFLIYFQGTGAADDSGLPNDRFFAVRPEGSVSTLKIQRTERGDSAVYLCASSPTGGEDTGELFFGEGSRLTVL.

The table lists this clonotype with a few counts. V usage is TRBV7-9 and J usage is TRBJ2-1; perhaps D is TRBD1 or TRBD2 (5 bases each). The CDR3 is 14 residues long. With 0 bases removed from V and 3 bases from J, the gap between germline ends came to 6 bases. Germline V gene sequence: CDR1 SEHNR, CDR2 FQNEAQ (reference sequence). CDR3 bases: TGTGCCAGCAGCTTAGCGGGGGTCTACAATGAGCAGTTCTTC. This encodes CASSLAGVYNEQFF.

The CDR3 DNA is TGTGCCAGCAGCCCGCCCGGACCACACCTCTACGAGCAGTACTTC. This translates into CASSPPGPHLYEQYF. The chain couples TRBV12-3 or TRBV12-4 to TRBJ2-7; D not resolved. The CDR3 runs 15 residues. V was cut by 6 bases and J by 3 bases, with 18 bases left in between.

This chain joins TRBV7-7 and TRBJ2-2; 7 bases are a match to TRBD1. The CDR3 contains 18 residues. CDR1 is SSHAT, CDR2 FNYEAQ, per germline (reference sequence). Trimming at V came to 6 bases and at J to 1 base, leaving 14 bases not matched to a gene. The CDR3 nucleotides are TGTGCCAGCAGACCTCTGCTCGGGACAGAAATGAACACCGGGGAGCTGTTTTTT. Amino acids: CASRPLLGTEMNTGELFF.

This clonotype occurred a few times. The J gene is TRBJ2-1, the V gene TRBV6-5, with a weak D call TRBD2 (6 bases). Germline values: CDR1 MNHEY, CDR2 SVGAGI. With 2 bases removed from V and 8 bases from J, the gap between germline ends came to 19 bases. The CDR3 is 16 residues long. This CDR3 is CASSYTVADLQDEQFF. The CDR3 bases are TGTGCCAGCAGTTACACTGTAGCGGACCTACAGGATGAGCAGTTCTTC.

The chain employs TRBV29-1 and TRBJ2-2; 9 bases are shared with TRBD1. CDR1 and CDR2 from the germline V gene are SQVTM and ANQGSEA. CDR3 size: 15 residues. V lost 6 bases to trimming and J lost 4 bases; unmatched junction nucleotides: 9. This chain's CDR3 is CSVETGGQGTGELFF. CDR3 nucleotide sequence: TGCAGCGTGGAGACAGGGGGACAGGGCACCGGGGAGCTGTTTTTT.

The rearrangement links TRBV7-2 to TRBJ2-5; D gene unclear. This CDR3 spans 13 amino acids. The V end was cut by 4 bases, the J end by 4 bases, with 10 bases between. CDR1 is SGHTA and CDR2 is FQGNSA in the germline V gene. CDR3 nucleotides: TGTGCCAGCAGCTCAACCCCTTTAGAGACCCAGTACTTC. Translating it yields CASSSTPLETQYF.

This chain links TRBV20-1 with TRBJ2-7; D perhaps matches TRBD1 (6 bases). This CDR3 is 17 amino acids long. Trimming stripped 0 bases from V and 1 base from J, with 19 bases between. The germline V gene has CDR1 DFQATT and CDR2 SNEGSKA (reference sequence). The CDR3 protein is CSARDLYGTLTSYEQYF. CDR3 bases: TGCAGTGCTAGAGATCTCTACGGGACACTGACTTCCTACGAGCAGTACTTC.

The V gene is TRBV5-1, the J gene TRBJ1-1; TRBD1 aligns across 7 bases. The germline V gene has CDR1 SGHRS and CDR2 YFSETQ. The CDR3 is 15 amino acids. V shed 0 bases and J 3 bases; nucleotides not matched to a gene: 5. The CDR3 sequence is CASSLATGLYTEAFF. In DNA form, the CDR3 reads TGCGCCAGCAGCTTGGCGACAGGGTTGTACACTGAAGCTTTCTTT.

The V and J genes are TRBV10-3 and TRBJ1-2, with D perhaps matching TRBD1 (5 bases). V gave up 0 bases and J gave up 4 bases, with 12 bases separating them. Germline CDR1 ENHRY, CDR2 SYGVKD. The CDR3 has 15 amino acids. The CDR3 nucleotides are TGTGCCATCAGTGAGTCGGCAGGGTCACGCTATGGCTACACCTTC. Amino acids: CAISESAGSRYGYTF.

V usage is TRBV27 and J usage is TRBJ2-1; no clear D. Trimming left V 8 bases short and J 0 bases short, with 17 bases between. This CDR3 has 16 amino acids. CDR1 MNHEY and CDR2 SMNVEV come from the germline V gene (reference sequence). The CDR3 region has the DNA TGTGCCAGCCGATTTGGAGCCATCCCCTCCTACAATGAGCAGTTCTTC. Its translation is CASRFGAIPSYNEQFF.

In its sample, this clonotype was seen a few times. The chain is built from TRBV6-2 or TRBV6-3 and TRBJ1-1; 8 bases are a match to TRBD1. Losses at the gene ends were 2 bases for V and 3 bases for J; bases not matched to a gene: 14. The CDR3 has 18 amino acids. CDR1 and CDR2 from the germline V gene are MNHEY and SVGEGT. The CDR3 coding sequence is TGTGCCAGCAGTTACCCGCTACCGACAGGGGAGGTAGACACTGAAGCTTTCTTT. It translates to CASSYPLPTGEVDTEAFF.

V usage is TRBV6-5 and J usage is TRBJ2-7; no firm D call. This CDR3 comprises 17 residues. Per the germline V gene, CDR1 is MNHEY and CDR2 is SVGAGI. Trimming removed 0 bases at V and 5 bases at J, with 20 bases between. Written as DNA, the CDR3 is TGTGCCAGCAGTTACTCGATGTACGTCGGCATGAGAAACGAGCAGTACTTC. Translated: CASSYSMYVGMRNEQYF.

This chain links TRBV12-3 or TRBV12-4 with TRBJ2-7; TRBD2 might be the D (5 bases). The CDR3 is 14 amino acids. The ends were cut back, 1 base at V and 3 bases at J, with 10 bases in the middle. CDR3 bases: TGTGCCAGCAGTTTAGAACGAGGGATCTACGAGCAGTACTTC. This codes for CASSLERGIYEQYF.